The sequence of this T cell receptor (beta chain) was determined in a study of cytomegalovirus exposure and HLA in healthy donors. Study-level results: Sequencing artifact likely explains a cluster of highly shared sequence variants. Fewer N-insertions (relative to the approximately 700-donor mean) were reportedly seen in an Asian-associated ancestry cluster in a later analysis. Later on, analysis showed that most CMV-associated TCR beta chains appeared to be HLA-restricted.

This clone has a handful of counts. Antigen unknown. V lost 5 bases, J lost 4 bases, and 11 bases lay in between. Per the germline V gene, CDR1 is SGHTA and CDR2 is FQGNSA. The CDR3 spans 13 residues. Primers: 60 Vbeta forward and 13 Jbeta reverse. Assay: immunoSEQ multiplex PCR; the TCRdb copy retains only in-frame clones and omits some. This sample yields roughly 120,000 clones, of which around three quarters are seen a single time; about 2% belongs to the top ten. The chain joins TRBV7-2 to TRBJ1-2, with a tentative D call TRBD1 (5 bases). The sample comprised PBMCs. The sequence was collected from a man aged 18 to 29 in good health and CMV-seronegative. The CDR3 nucleotides are TGTGCCAGCAGCGATCGGACAAGCTATGGCTACACCTTC. The encoded protein is CASSDRTSYGYTF. Full variable domain (outside the CDR3, taken from reference TRBV7-2 and TRBJ1-2): GAGVSQSPSNKVTEKGKDVELRCDPISGHTALYWYRQSLGQGLEFLIYFQGNSAPDKSGLPSDRFSAERTGGSVSTLTIQRTQQEDSAVYLCASSDRTSYGYTFGSGTRLTVV.